This T cell receptor (beta chain) was sequenced in a study of T cell changes during pregnancy in multiple sclerosis. This CDR3 has 13 residues. Between the trimmed V and J ends, which lost 1 base and 3 bases, there was a span of 7 bases. Germline V CDR1 and CDR2: PRHDT, FYEKMQ (reference sequence). Here immunoSEQ multiplex PCR was the method, and the copy in TCRdb shows in-frame clones only, minus some. The sample includes about 59,000 clones, around 94% seen only once; the top ten take 2% to 3%. The clonotype originates from a female donor with multiple sclerosis, enrolled in a pregnancy study. This specimen consisted of CD8+ T cells from peripheral blood mononuclear cells, obtained after pregnancy. This sequence joins TRBV13 and TRBJ2-7; D not resolved. This CDR3 reads CASSLASSYEQYF. The CDR3 DNA is TGTGCCAGCAGCTTAGCGTCTAGCTACGAGCAGTACTTC.